Presented here are 29 T cell receptor beta chains from one specimen sequenced in a study of T cell responses to AZD1222 COVID-19 vaccine listed by TCRdb under 2021. The method behind the library was the immunoSEQ multiplex PCR assay. TCRdb obtained this table from immuneACCESS and retained in-frame rearrangements with V and J assigned. These tables miss some clones; where compared with another copy, unresolved V genes account for less than half of the shortfall, and the remainder is unexplained. This sample gives fewer than 150,000 clones in total; around 93% of them show up just once. The top ten clonotypes cover under 9% of the sample. This sample's time point label indicates: about 28 days (+/-7) after the second vaccine dose. This sample comprised peripheral blood, obtained 28 days after the second AZD1222 dose. All receptors derive from an adult who received the AZD1222 COVID-19 vaccine.

The V gene is TRBV3-1 (or the pseudogene TRBV3-2), the J gene TRBJ2-3, with a possible D match to TRBD2 (5 bases). Deletions cut 4 bases from V and 4 bases from J, with 18 bases between. Germline CDR1 LGHDT, CDR2 YNNKEL (reference sequence). The CDR3 sequence is 16 residues long. The CDR3 DNA reads TGTGCCAGCAGCCCCGGCCGGACTTCGAAGGCAGATACGCAGTATTTT. The encoded protein is CASSPGRTSKADTQYF.

There are a few counts of this clone. The gene calls are TRBV2 and TRBJ2-2, with D unclear. The V gene's germline CDR1 is SNHLY and CDR2 FYNNEI. This CDR3 contains 12 residues. V dropped 9 bases and J dropped 5 bases, with 10 bases sitting between them. CDR3 region: CARQNMTGELFF. DNA of the CDR3: TGTGCCAGACAGAACATGACCGGGGAGCTGTTTTTT.

This clone was seen a single time. The chain recombines TRBV18 with TRBJ1-5, with TRBD1 matching 11 bases. After removal of 3 bases from V and 6 bases from J, the junction contained 1 base not matched to a gene. The V gene's germline CDR1 is KGHSH and CDR2 LQKENI. The CDR3 is made up of 14 amino acids. This CDR3 reads CASSPDRGRQPQHF. The CDR3 bases are TGTGCCAGCTCACCGGACAGGGGGCGTCAGCCCCAGCATTTT. The variable domain in full, with the rest retrieved from reference TRBV18 and TRBJ1-5, is NAGVMQNPRHLVRRRGQEARLRCSPMKGHSHVYWYRQLPEEGLKFMVYLQKENIIDESGMPKERFSAEFPKEGPSILRIQQVVRGDSAAYFCASSPDRGRQPQHFGDGTRLSIL.

This chain's CDR3 is CASSLGQNYGYTF. CDR3 DNA: TGCGCCAGCAGCCTGGGACAGAACTATGGCTACACCTTC. The chain carries TRBV5-1 and TRBJ1-2, with 7 bases aligning to TRBD1. CDR3 length equals 13 residues. Germline V gives CDR1 SGHRS, CDR2 YFSETQ. The V gene end was trimmed by 4 bases and the J gene end by 2 bases; junction bases not matched to a gene: 2.

The V gene is TRBV7-9, the J gene TRBJ2-1; 10 bases align to TRBD2. Trimming removed 5 bases from V and 5 bases from J; junction bases left unmatched: 9. The CDR3 is made up of 16 amino acids. Per germline, CDR1 SEHNR and CDR2 FQNEAQ (reference sequence). The CDR3 loop is CASSPRGLALNNEQFF. The CDR3 DNA reads as TGTGCCAGCAGCCCCCGGGGACTAGCGTTAAACAATGAGCAGTTCTTC.

The chain employs TRBV4-1 and TRBJ1-1; the match to TRBD1 covers 8 bases. The ends lost 1 base at V and 2 bases at J; junction bases unmatched: 12. The germline V gene encodes CDR1 MGHRA and CDR2 YSYEKL. The CDR3 is 18 residues long. For the CDR3, the DNA is TGCGCCAGCAGCCAAGTTTGGGGGGACAGGTTTATCAACACTGAAGCTTTCTTT. Protein product: CASSQVWGDRFINTEAFF.

V usage is TRBV4-1 and J usage is TRBJ2-1; 9 bases map to TRBD1. The germline V gene encodes CDR1 MGHRA and CDR2 YSYEKL. V lost 2 bases to trimming and J lost 1 base; unmatched junction nucleotides: 6. The CDR3 consists of 17 residues. Written as DNA, the CDR3 is TGCGCCAGCAGCCAACCCCGGGACAGGGATTCCTACAATGAGCAGTTCTTC. This translates into CASSQPRDRDSYNEQFF.

This chain uses TRBV19 with TRBJ2-3, with D unclear. This CDR3 is 14 amino acids long. Trimming took 7 bases from V and 2 from J, leaving 13 bases between them. Germline V gene lookup returns CDR1 LNHDA and CDR2 SQIVND (reference sequence). CDR3 sequence: CASNGLSNTDTQYF. CDR3 sequence (DNA): TGTGCCAGTAACGGCCTATCCAACACAGATACGCAGTATTTT.

The chain combines TRBV18 with TRBJ2-7; a weak D match, TRBD2 (5 bases). V was pared by 2 bases and J by 6 bases, with 11 bases between. CDR3 size: 13 residues. The germline V gene has CDR1 KGHSH and CDR2 LQKENI. The CDR3 region is CASSPEPGGEQYF. CDR3 bases: TGTGCCAGCTCACCAGAGCCCGGAGGCGAGCAGTACTTC.

The chain has TRBV6-5 and TRBJ2-5, with D possibly being TRBD2 (6 bases). Looked up from germline, CDR1 is MNHEY and CDR2 is SVGAGI. CDR3 length: 15 amino acids. Trimming removed 4 bases from V and 5 bases from J, with 17 bases in between. The CDR3 region is CASSFPEGTVETQYF. CDR3 nucleotide sequence: TGTGCCAGCAGTTTCCCGGAGGGCACAGTGGAGACCCAGTACTTC.

This clone was seen a handful of times. The chain uses TRBV7-9 and TRBJ1-1, with D unclear. V lost 5 bases to trimming and J lost 3 bases, with 10 bases between them. Germline loops: CDR1 SEHNR, CDR2 FQNEAQ (reference sequence). This CDR3 contains 13 residues. Here the CDR3 DNA reads TGTGCCAGCAGCCGCACGGTTTACACTGAAGCTTTCTTT. Translation gives CASSRTVYTEAFF.

The chain is built from TRBV28 and TRBJ1-1; 9 bases fit TRBD1. The CDR3 length is 16 residues. Germline values: CDR1 MDHEN, CDR2 SYDVKM. V trimming: 7 bases; J trimming: 4 bases; junction bases outside the gene matches: 13. The CDR3 DNA is TGTGCCAGCAACAGAGGACAGGGGCGCGTGGGCACTGAAGCTTTCTTT. It translates to CASNRGQGRVGTEAFF.

The chain links TRBV20-1 to TRBJ1-2; the D is unclear. Trimming removed 2 bases from V and 4 bases from J, with 5 bases in between. Germline CDR1 and CDR2: DFQATT and SNEGSKA (reference sequence). CDR3 length: 11 amino acids. The CDR3 spells CSARSGYGYTF. The DNA of the CDR3 is TGCAGTGCTAGATCGGGCTATGGCTACACCTTC.

The V gene is TRBV11-2, the J gene TRBJ1-2; possibly TRBD1 for D (6 bases). The CDR3 runs 15 residues. Germline V gives CDR1 SGHAT, CDR2 FQNNGV. V dropped 4 bases and J dropped 3 bases, with 15 bases sitting between them. The chain's CDR3 is CASSSGVLSYYGYTF. In DNA form, the CDR3 reads TGTGCCAGCAGCTCAGGGGTGCTATCCTACTATGGCTACACCTTC. The entire variable domain, with the rest obtained from reference TRBV11-2 and TRBJ1-2, is as follows: EAGVAQSPRYKIIEKRQSVAFWCNPISGHATLYWYQQILGQGPKLLIQFQNNGVVDDSQLPKDRFSAERLKGVDSTLKIQPAKLEDSAVYLCASSSGVLSYYGYTFGSGTRLTVV.

This clone was counted only a few times. This chain uses TRBV20-1 with TRBJ1-2; D is undetermined. The CDR3 is 11 residues long. Germline CDR1 DFQATT, CDR2 SNEGSKA (reference sequence). V lost 5 bases and J lost 7, with 11 bases in between. CDR3 sequence: CSAGTSAGYTF. CDR3 coding DNA: TGCAGTGCTGGAACATCAGCTGGCTACACCTTC.

CDR3 DNA sequence: TGTGCCACCAGTGATCGGGCCCGAGACACCGGGGAGCTGTTTTTT. The encoded protein is CATSDRARDTGELFF. The J gene is TRBJ2-2, the V gene TRBV24-1; D is ambiguous. V was clipped by 3 bases and J by 3 bases, with 10 bases between them. This CDR3 is built from 15 residues. Germline CDR1 KGHDR, CDR2 SFDVKD.

The chain couples TRBV28 to TRBJ2-1; 8 nucleotides match TRBD1. After removal of 7 bases from V and 6 bases from J, the junction contained 5 bases not matched to a gene. The CDR3 is made up of 13 amino acids. CDR1 is MDHEN and CDR2 is SYDVKM in the germline V gene. Here the CDR3 DNA reads TGTGCCAGCAATGACAGGGGAGGCAATGAGCAGTTCTTC. Amino acids: CASNDRGGNEQFF.

The rearrangement joins TRBV29-1 to TRBJ2-5; the D is unclear. The CDR3 consists of 15 residues. In germline, CDR1 is SQVTM, CDR2 ANQGSEA. The V gene lost 3 bases and the J gene lost 0 bases, with 14 bases spanning the gap. DNA of the CDR3: TGCAGCGTTGAGAGAGGACGGTGGTACCAAGAGACCCAGTACTTC. Its translation: CSVERGRWYQETQYF.

This clone occurred many times. The junction does not match germline at one end; this may be a read error. The chain has TRBV2 and TRBJ2-7, with D uncertain. Germline V CDR1 and CDR2: SNHLY, FYNNEI. CDR3 length: 10 amino acids. The CDR3 here is CASSYTAPFF. The CDR3 region has the DNA TGTGCCAGCAGTTATACGGCCCCTTTCTTC.

This clone was detected a few times. J is TRBJ2-7 and V is TRBV3-1 (or the pseudogene TRBV3-2); D ambiguous. The V end lost 4 bases, the J end lost 0 bases, and 13 bases lay between the germline ends. Germline V CDR1 and CDR2: LGHDT, YNNKEL (reference sequence). CDR3 length equals 15 residues. CDR3 protein: CASSPYAGSSYEQYF. CDR3 DNA: TGTGCCAGCAGCCCCTACGCCGGGTCCTCCTACGAGCAGTACTTC.

V is TRBV5-8 and J is TRBJ2-3, with D tentatively TRBD1 or TRBD2 (5 bases each). V was trimmed by 0 bases and J by 4 bases, leaving 12 bases between them. The CDR3 consists of 15 residues. Germline-derived CDR1 and CDR2 are SGHTS and YDEGEE. The CDR3 region is CASSLGGRDPDTQYF. In DNA, the CDR3 is TGTGCCAGCAGCTTGGGTGGCCGGGACCCAGATACGCAGTATTTT.

The genes are TRBV7-9 and TRBJ2-7; D possibly uses TRBD1 or TRBD2 (5 bases each). This CDR3 comprises 14 residues. Trimming took 5 bases from V and 5 from J, leaving 16 bases between them. Per germline, CDR1 SEHNR and CDR2 FQNEAQ (reference sequence). The CDR3 DNA is TGTGCCAGCAGCCTCACCAGGGACCCCCACGAGCAGTACTTC. Translated: CASSLTRDPHEQYF.

The chain recombines TRBV6-4 with TRBJ2-7; 7 nucleotides agree with TRBD1. CDR1 and CDR2 from the germline V gene are MRHNA and SNTAGT. V was clipped by 6 bases and J by 4 bases; unmatched bases: 9. This CDR3 is 14 amino acids long. This CDR3 is CASSPRQGEYEQYF. DNA for the CDR3: TGTGCCAGCAGCCCTCGACAGGGCGAGTACGAGCAGTACTTC.

CDR3 protein: CASSLETGLNTEAFF. The DNA for the CDR3 is TGTGCCAGCAGCTTAGAGACAGGGCTTAACACTGAAGCTTTCTTT. V and J are TRBV5-6 and TRBJ1-1; 7 nucleotides line up with TRBD1. CDR1 SGHDT and CDR2 YYEEEE come from the germline V gene. J gave up 2 bases and V 2 bases, and 6 bases lay outside the gene matches. The CDR3 is 15 residues long.

This chain joins TRBV2 and TRBJ1-1; D call uncertain. CDR1 and CDR2 (germline): SNHLY, FYNNEI. The ends were cut back, 8 bases at V and 1 base at J, with 17 bases in the middle. This CDR3 is 15 amino acids long. The CDR3 DNA sequence: TGTGCCAGCCTATCATCCTTCATTGGGAACACTGAAGCTTTCTTT. Translation: CASLSSFIGNTEAFF.

The gene calls are TRBV29-1 and TRBJ2-1; D gene uncertain. V lost 1 base and J lost 10, with 8 bases in between. There are 11 residues in the CDR3. The germline gives CDR1 SQVTM, CDR2 ANQGSEA. The CDR3 reads CSVEVVEEQFF. CDR3 sequence (DNA): TGCAGCGTTGAAGTTGTTGAGGAGCAGTTCTTC.

The chain is built from TRBV5-1 and TRBJ1-1, with TRBD1 matching over 7 bases. V lost 7 bases, J lost 0 bases, and 6 bases stayed unmatched. CDR1 and CDR2 (germline): SGHRS, YFSETQ. This CDR3 has 14 amino acids. CDR3 DNA: TGCGCCAGCCGAGAAGGGACAGTGAACACTGAAGCTTTCTTT. This encodes CASREGTVNTEAFF.

The V gene is TRBV2, the J gene TRBJ2-3; 9 bases agree with TRBD2. The CDR3 sequence is 15 residues long. Germline V gene sequence: CDR1 SNHLY, CDR2 FYNNEI. The junction had 7 bases not matched to a gene; V was cut back by 6 bases and J by 3 bases. CDR3 bases: TGTGCCAGCAGCCGTGGGCGGGGGGGGACAGATACGCAGTATTTT. Its protein product is CASSRGRGGTDTQYF.

The CDR3 loop reads CASSLPGLAGAYEQFF. In nucleotides, the CDR3 is TGTGCCAGCAGCTTACCGGGACTAGCGGGAGCCTATGAGCAGTTCTTC. V gene TRBV11-3 combines with J gene TRBJ2-1; the match to TRBD2 covers 14 bases. V shed 2 bases, J shed 8 bases, and the junction held 5 bases outside the gene matches. Germline assignment: CDR1 SGHNT and CDR2 YENEEA. This CDR3 contains 16 residues.